A single sample gave rise to the 10 T cell receptor beta chains below, sequenced in a study of shared clonotypes between healthy human individuals. Clones were sequenced by immunoSEQ multiplex PCR, and TCRdb holds only the in-frame ones, with some missing. The sample lists about 490,000 clones, 79% occurring once. Sequencing was carried out using PBMCs. Receptors were obtained from a middle-aged woman in good health. Some clones in this sample may be carry-over from other donors' samples.

The V and J genes are TRBV5-1 and TRBJ2-1; the D is unclear. Germline-derived CDR1 and CDR2 are SGHRS and YFSETQ. The CDR3 extends over 14 amino acids. Trimming shortened V by 0 bases and J by 3 bases, and 7 bases separated the two germline ends. The CDR3 sequence is CASSLEWNYNEQFF. CDR3 DNA: TGCGCCAGCAGCTTGGAGTGGAACTACAATGAGCAGTTCTTC.

The chain uses TRBV10-3 and TRBJ2-2; D is unresolved. V was cut by 10 bases and J by 7 bases, with 10 bases left in between. Per germline, CDR1 ENHRY and CDR2 SYGVKD. This CDR3 contains 11 residues. The CDR3 DNA is TGTGCCACCACGACGAGCGGGGAGCTGTTTTTT. Its protein is CATTTSGELFF.

There are a few counts of this clone. The genes are TRBV19 and TRBJ1-1; tentatively, D is TRBD1 (5 bases). V was shortened by 3 bases and J by 4 bases, with 15 bases between the two germline ends. CDR1 and CDR2 (germline): LNHDA, SQIVND (reference sequence). CDR3 size: 15 residues. The CDR3 DNA is TGTGCCAGTAGTATTCAACCGGGAGGGACCACTGAAGCTTTCTTT. Protein: CASSIQPGGTTEAFF.

The gene calls are TRBV14 and TRBJ2-1, with D unresolved. Looked up from germline, CDR1 is SGHDN and CDR2 is FVKESK. V was cut by 0 bases and J by 9 bases, with 15 bases left in between. The length of the CDR3 is 15 residues. The CDR3 is CASSQDLEPYVEQFF. The CDR3 DNA reads as TGTGCCAGCAGCCAAGATCTGGAACCTTACGTTGAGCAGTTCTTC.

V gene TRBV28 combines with J gene TRBJ1-1; D remains ambiguous. With 6 bases removed from V and 4 bases from J, the gap between germline ends came to 9 bases. The V gene's germline CDR1 is MDHEN and CDR2 SYDVKM. This CDR3 has 12 residues. DNA for the CDR3: TGTGCCAGCAGGGGAGTAGGCACTGAAGCTTTCTTT. Encoded protein: CASRGVGTEAFF.

The chain employs TRBV7-2 and TRBJ2-3, with no clear D. CDR3 size: 15 residues. V was pared by 6 bases and J by 4 bases, with 17 bases between. Per the germline V gene, CDR1 is SGHTA and CDR2 is FQGNSA. CDR3 in DNA: TGTGCCAGCAGTCTGGACGGACGGTTGGCAGATACGCAGTATTTT. Its protein product is CASSLDGRLADTQYF.

This clone showed up just once. This chain uses TRBV5-1 with TRBJ1-1; D ambiguous. V lost 4 bases, J lost 1 base, and 5 bases lay in between. This CDR3 comprises 12 residues. The germline CDR1 and CDR2 sequences are SGHRS and YFSETQ. CDR3 in DNA: TGCGCCAGCAGCGCCGGGAACACTGAAGCTTTCTTT. It translates to CASSAGNTEAFF.

The chain couples TRBV27 to TRBJ2-3, with 7 bases fitting TRBD2. The length of the CDR3 is 16 residues. CDR1 and CDR2 (germline): MNHEY, SMNVEV (reference sequence). J gave up 4 bases and V 5 bases, and 12 bases lay outside the gene matches. Here the CDR3 DNA reads TGTGCCAGCAGTATTTCATGGCGGGAGAATGCAGATACGCAGTATTTT. Protein product: CASSISWRENADTQYF.

This chain links TRBV5-1 with TRBJ2-7; D is possibly TRBD1 (6 bases). Trimming shortened V by 4 bases and J by 3 bases, and 11 bases separated the two germline ends. Looked up from germline, CDR1 is SGHRS and CDR2 is YFSETQ. There are 13 residues in the CDR3. The CDR3 sequence: CASSIRDNYEQYF. CDR3 sequence (DNA): TGCGCCAGCAGCATCCGGGACAACTACGAGCAGTACTTC.

The V and J genes are TRBV7-9 and TRBJ2-1, with 10 bases matching TRBD1. The germline V gene has CDR1 SEHNR and CDR2 FQNEAQ (reference sequence). CDR3 size: 16 residues. V shed 5 bases, J shed 6 bases, and the junction held 10 bases outside the gene matches. CDR3 bases: TGTGCCAGCAGCAACCCCGGGACAGGGGAAGCCAATGAGCAGTTCTTC. This gives the protein CASSNPGTGEANEQFF. The entire variable domain, with the rest obtained from reference TRBV7-9 and TRBJ2-1, is as follows: DTGVSQNPRHKITKRGQNVTFRCDPISEHNRLYWYRQTLGQGPEFLTYFQNEAQLEKSRLLSDRFSAERPKGSFSTLEIQRTEQGDSAMYLCASSNPGTGEANEQFFGPGTRLTVL.